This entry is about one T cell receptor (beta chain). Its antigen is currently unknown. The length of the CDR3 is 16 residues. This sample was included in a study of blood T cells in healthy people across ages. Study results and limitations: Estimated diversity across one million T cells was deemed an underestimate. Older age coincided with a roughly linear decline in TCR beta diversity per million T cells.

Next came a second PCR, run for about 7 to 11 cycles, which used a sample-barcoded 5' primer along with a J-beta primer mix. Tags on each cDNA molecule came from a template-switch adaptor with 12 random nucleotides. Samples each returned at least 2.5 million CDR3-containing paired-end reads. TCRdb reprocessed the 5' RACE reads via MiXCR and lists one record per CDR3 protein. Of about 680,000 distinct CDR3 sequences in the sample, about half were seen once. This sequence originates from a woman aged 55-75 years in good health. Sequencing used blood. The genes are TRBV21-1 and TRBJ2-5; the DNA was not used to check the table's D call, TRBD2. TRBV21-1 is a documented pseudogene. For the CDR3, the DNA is TGTGCCAGCAGCAAAGTGAGCAGGGAGGATGAAGAGACCCAGTACTTC. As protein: CASSKVSREDEETQYF.